These 11 T cell receptor beta chains share one sample of origin, sequenced in a study of cytomegalovirus exposure and HLA in healthy donors. Vbeta (60) and Jbeta (13) primers were used in the PCR. Profiled with immunoSEQ multiplex PCR; TCRdb holds only in-frame clones, not every one. This sample carries fewer than 150,000 clones, with roughly 2% going to the ten biggest clones. Sequencing used PBMCs. The receptors shown here come from a woman aged 55-70 years in good health and CMV-seronegative.

This chain's CDR3 is CASSGQENTEAFF. Here the CDR3 DNA reads TGTGCCAGCAGCGGACAGGAGAACACTGAAGCTTTCTTT. This rearrangement joins TRBV16 to TRBJ1-1; the match to TRBD1 covers 7 bases. Per the germline V gene, CDR1 is KGHSY and CDR2 is FQNENV. Trimming took 5 bases from V and 1 from J; bases not matched to a gene: 1. The CDR3 has 13 residues.

V gene TRBV13 combines with J gene TRBJ2-2; D not certain. The CDR3 runs to 13 residues. CDR1 PRHDT and CDR2 FYEKMQ come from the germline V gene (reference sequence). V was clipped by 5 bases and J by 0 bases, with 4 bases between them. DNA of the CDR3: TGTGCCAGCAGCCGTACGAACACCGGGGAGCTGTTTTTT. Translated, it gives CASSRTNTGELFF.

The rearrangement uses TRBV4-1 and TRBJ2-7; 9 nucleotides agree with TRBD2. The CDR3 is 13 amino acids. The V gene end was trimmed by 3 bases and the J gene end by 6 bases; junction bases not matched to a gene: 3. Germline-derived CDR1 and CDR2 are MGHRA and YSYEKL. Here the CDR3 DNA reads TGCGCCAGCAGCCACCCGACTAGCGGCGAGCAGTACTTC. Encoded protein: CASSHPTSGEQYF.

The rearrangement joins TRBV5-6 to TRBJ2-2; D is perhaps TRBD2 (6 bases). V lost 0 bases, J lost 5 bases, and 11 bases lay in between. CDR3 length: 15 amino acids. Germline V CDR1 and CDR2: SGHDT, YYEEEE. CDR3 amino acids: CASSLEGLRTGELFF. The CDR3 nucleotides are TGTGCCAGCAGCTTGGAAGGACTACGGACCGGGGAGCTGTTTTTT.

Comments on this clone: This CDR3 is also generated by other DNA sequences in the sample. This chain uses TRBV11-2 with TRBJ1-2; the D is unclear. The V end was cut by 3 bases, the J end by 7 bases, with 6 bases between. This CDR3 contains 11 residues. Germline V gives CDR1 SGHAT, CDR2 FQNNGV. In DNA, the CDR3 is TGTGCCAGCAGCTTCCGGGGTGGCTACACCTTC. It yields the protein CASSFRGGYTF.

This chain links TRBV4-2 with TRBJ2-2; D gene ambiguous. Trimming pared 0 bases from V and 5 bases from J, leaving 7 bases between. The CDR3 spans 14 residues. Germline CDR1 and CDR2: LGHNA and YNFKEQ. CDR3: CASSQESQTGELFF. CDR3 nucleotides: TGTGCCAGCAGCCAAGAAAGTCAGACCGGGGAGCTGTTTTTT.

The chain couples TRBV9 to TRBJ2-2; 7 nucleotides align to TRBD1. After removal of 3 bases from V and 0 bases from J, the junction contained 8 bases not matched to a gene. Germline V gives CDR1 SGDLS, CDR2 YYNGEE. The CDR3 runs to 17 residues. CDR3 residues: CASSGDRENTNTGELFF. The CDR3, as DNA: TGTGCCAGCAGCGGTGACAGGGAAAATACGAACACCGGGGAGCTGTTTTTT.

This chain joins TRBV7-9 and TRBJ2-7, with D perhaps TRBD2 (7 bases). CDR3 length: 13 residues. Germline CDR1 and CDR2: SEHNR and FQNEAQ (reference sequence). The V gene lost 5 bases and the J gene lost 6 bases, with 14 bases spanning the gap. The CDR3 sequence is CASSRGGTVEQYF. CDR3 in DNA: TGTGCCAGCAGCAGGGGGGGGACCGTCGAGCAGTACTTC.

The rearrangement joins TRBV9 to TRBJ1-1, with D unclear. The CDR3 totals 14 residues. Between the trimmed V and J ends, which lost 4 bases and 4 bases, there was a span of 14 bases. CDR1 and CDR2 from the germline V gene are SGDLS and YYNGEE. CDR3 sequence: CASSTYTASTEAFF. The CDR3 bases are TGTGCCAGCAGCACCTACACAGCTTCCACTGAAGCTTTCTTT.

The V and J genes are TRBV2 and TRBJ2-7, with unresolved D. The CDR3 runs 17 residues. Deletions cut 0 bases from V and 6 bases from J, with 21 bases between. Germline V gene data show CDR1 as SNHLY and CDR2 as FYNNEI. CDR3 region: CASSEAPSPRRSSEQYF. The DNA of the CDR3 is TGTGCCAGCAGTGAAGCGCCTTCGCCCCGTAGGAGCTCCGAGCAGTACTTC. The variable domain in full, completed from reference TRBV2 and TRBJ2-7, reads EPEVTQTPSHQVTQMGQEVILRCVPISNHLYFYWYRQILGQKVEFLVSFYNNEISEKSEIFDDQFSVERPDGSNFTLKIRSTKLEDSAMYFCASSEAPSPRRSSEQYFGPGTRLTVT.

The genes are TRBV27 and TRBJ2-3; D unclear. CDR3 length: 14 residues. The germline gives CDR1 MNHEY, CDR2 SMNVEV (reference sequence). The V and J ends lost 0 bases and 3 bases respectively, with 7 bases between them. The CDR3 coding sequence is TGTGCCAGCAGTTTATCGGCTAGTACAGATACGCAGTATTTT. Translating gives CASSLSASTDTQYF.